This T cell receptor beta chain was identified during a study of CD8 T cells in Susac syndrome (dated by TCRdb to about 2019). About the study as a whole: Whether CD8+ T cell activation and differentiation in Susac syndrome was antigen driven was tested using repertoire sequencing.

Study-wide conclusions, independent of this receptor: The study acknowledged that relatively few individuals were included in the TCR sequencing and HLA analysis.

RNA was extracted using the RNeasy kit, and roughly 0.5 to 1 microgram was reverse transcribed with random hexamers. The immunoSEQ multiplex PCR assay, covering 54 Vbeta and 13 Jbeta segments, was used to amplify TCR beta CDR3 regions. Bias from PCR amplification was corrected by using a synthetic template baseline for primer optimization and for computational correction. The authors' analysis ran thus. Reads were annotated to V, D and J genes per IMGT and analyzed with immunoSEQ Analyzer, keeping only productive sequences. Clonality was calculated as one minus the Shannon entropy normalized by log2 of the number of productive unique sequences. For each patient and control, public and private clones were evaluated among the 100 most prevalent clones. Clones were defined as Susac-specific when absent from the healthy and MS cohorts, from 1052 published viral clones and from other ImmuneACCESS disease sequences. TCRdb reprocessing: public reads trimmed at Q25 with fastp, clones called with MiXCR, in-frame beta chains kept. Here each entry gathers all rows of one CDR3 protein and keeps the most common genes and DNA. It is TCRdb's table, rather than the study itself, that gives the V and J calls and clone size. Within this sample are some 120,000 distinct CDR3 sequences, with over 90% of them counted one time only. The biggest ten clones account for 0.09% to 0.15% of the sample.

High-throughput TCR beta sequencing profiled peripheral blood CD8+ and CD4+ T cells from healthy donors, Susac syndrome patients and multiple sclerosis patients. Healthy donors were age- and sex-matched controls. Bulk CD8+ and CD4+ T cells were purified by magnetic negative isolation, whereas CD8+ TEMRA cells were enriched by FACS. Blood was collected in EDTA tubes and processed within 24 hours, with PBMCs isolated through density gradient centrifugation. PBMCs intended for TCR sequencing were frozen in liquid nitrogen and were later thawed in a 37 degrees C water bath. A purity of at least 90% was achieved for sorted or isolated CD4+, CD8+ and CD8+ TEMRA cells. This clonotype was detected once. Its antigen target is currently unknown. No qualities accompany the bases; no much larger clone lies one base away. A lone read offers only weak evidence. CDR1 and CDR2 are drawn from the germline V gene: MDHEN, SYDVKM. The trim is 3 bases for V and 9 bases for J, with a gap of 15 bases between the germline ends. From the cysteine up to the phenylalanine, the CDR3 has a length of 15 residues. CDR3 DNA only is kept here, 45 bases in frame from base 1.

The rearranged chain carries TRBV28 and TRBJ2-6, with the identity of the D gene unclear. The clonotype comes from a human donor in good health. The source material was CD4+ T cells from PBMCs. The DNA sequence reads TGTGCCAGCAGTTTGTATTCGGAGCAGCGCAACGTCCTGACTTTC. This encodes CASSLYSEQRNVLTF.